The 7 T cell receptor beta chains presented below share a single source sample, sequenced in a study of radiotherapy plus CTLA-4 blockade in lung cancer. Generated by immunoSEQ multiplex PCR, the TCRdb table keeps only in-frame clones and is missing some. The table includes tens of thousands of clones, approximately 80% detected once. The sample consisted of peripheral blood, taken from a patient treated with radiotherapy plus ipilimumab. These receptors came from a human donor with non-small cell lung cancer that progressed on radiotherapy plus ipilimumab.

The chain links TRBV7-9 to TRBJ1-3; D unresolved. CDR1 and CDR2 from the germline V gene are SEHNR and FQNEAQ (reference sequence). The CDR3 is 13 amino acids. V shed 5 bases and J shed 0 bases, with 5 bases lying between them. CDR3 in amino acids: CASSRSSGNTIYF. The CDR3, as DNA: TGTGCCAGCAGCAGAAGCTCTGGAAACACCATATATTTT. Complete variable domain (other parts from reference TRBV7-9 and TRBJ1-3): DTGVSQNPRHKITKRGQNVTFRCDPISEHNRLYWYRQTLGQGPEFLTYFQNEAQLEKSRLLSDRFSAERPKGSFSTLEIQRTEQGDSAMYLCASSRSSGNTIYFGEGSWLTVV.

The rearrangement uses TRBV14 and TRBJ2-7; D uncertain. Trimming cost V 3 bases and J 2 bases, with 14 bases left between them. Germline CDR1 SGHDN, CDR2 FVKESK. The CDR3 covers 15 residues. The CDR3 region is CASSHGSHPPYEQYF. The DNA of the CDR3 is TGTGCCAGCAGCCATGGCAGCCACCCCCCCTACGAGCAGTACTTC.

The chain uses TRBV19 and TRBJ1-5; 7 bases line up with TRBD1. The germline CDR1 and CDR2 sequences are LNHDA and SQIVND (reference sequence). Unmatched junction bases numbered 6, after V lost 6 bases and J lost 1 base. The CDR3 extends over 15 amino acids. In DNA form, the CDR3 reads TGTGCCAGTAGCGTAACAGGGGAGAGCAATCAGCCCCAGCATTTT. Encoded protein: CASSVTGESNQPQHF. The variable domain in full, with the rest retrieved from reference TRBV19 and TRBJ1-5, is DGGITQSPKYLFRKEGQNVTLSCEQNLNHDAMYWYRQDPGQGLRLIYYSQIVNDFQKGDIAEGYSVSREKKESFPLTVTSAQKNPTAFYLCASSVTGESNQPQHFGDGTRLSIL.

J is TRBJ1-6 and V is TRBV2; tentative D call: TRBD1 (6 bases). The CDR3 extends over 15 amino acids. V was shortened by 4 bases and J by 3 bases, with 10 bases between the two germline ends. CDR1 and CDR2 (germline): SNHLY, FYNNEI. CDR3 loop: CASSGGQGYNSPLHF. The DNA of the CDR3 is TGTGCCAGCAGTGGGGGGCAGGGCTATAATTCACCCCTCCACTTT.

Note on this clone: One end of the junction varies from germline; a read error may be responsible. The J gene is TRBJ1-1, the V gene TRBV6-5; no clear D gene. Germline V gene data show CDR1 as MNHEY and CDR2 as SVGAGI. The CDR3 sequence is 13 residues long. CDR3 DNA: TGTGCCATCAGTTACTCCGGCAACGCTGAAGCTTTCTTT. It translates to CAISYSGNAEAFF.

The chain has TRBV7-9 and TRBJ1-2; no firm D call. Germline V gene sequence: CDR1 SEHNR, CDR2 FQNEAQ (reference sequence). The CDR3 contains 14 residues. Between the trimmed V and J ends, which lost 2 bases and 1 base, there was a span of 8 bases. The CDR3 bases are TGTGCCAGCAGCTTACGTGGGGATAACTATGGCTACACCTTC. Protein product: CASSLRGDNYGYTF.

V and J are TRBV9 and TRBJ2-7, with 7 bases identical to TRBD1. Germline assignment: CDR1 SGDLS and CDR2 YYNGEE. J was trimmed by 4 bases and V by 4 bases; bases with no gene match: 8. The CDR3 spans 14 residues. The CDR3, as DNA: TGTGCCAGCAGCCCCCGACAGGGAACATACGAGCAGTACTTC. Encoded protein: CASSPRQGTYEQYF.